Below, 28 T cell receptor beta chains from the same sample are listed, as sequenced in a study of T cell changes during pregnancy in multiple sclerosis. Clones were sequenced by immunoSEQ multiplex PCR, and TCRdb holds only the in-frame ones, with some missing. The sample lists tens of thousands of clones, roughly 88% occurring once. The sample in question was CD8+ T cells from peripheral blood mononuclear cells, obtained in the first trimester of pregnancy. The source is a female donor in good health, enrolled as a control in a pregnancy study.

This clone has only a few counts. The V call is TRBV6-5, the J call TRBJ1-2; D perhaps matches TRBD1 (6 bases). Germline loops: CDR1 MNHEY, CDR2 SVGAGI. Trimming removed 5 bases at V and 0 bases at J, with 13 bases between. The CDR3 runs 15 residues. The CDR3 reads CASSGQGITNYGYTF. CDR3 nucleotide sequence: TGTGCCAGCAGTGGCCAGGGGATCACTAACTATGGCTACACCTTC.

This clone was found a few times. This chain uses TRBV29-1 with TRBJ1-1, with D perhaps TRBD1 (6 bases). CDR1 SQVTM and CDR2 ANQGSEA come from the germline V gene. This CDR3 has 13 amino acids. V lost 0 bases and J 2 bases, leaving 7 bases between the germline ends. CDR3 loop: CSVEEGANTEAFF. CDR3 in DNA: TGCAGCGTTGAAGAGGGGGCTAACACTGAAGCTTTCTTT. The full variable domain, completed using reference TRBV29-1 and TRBJ1-1, is SAVISQKPSRDICQRGTSLTIQCQVDSQVTMMFWYRQQPGQSLTLIATANQGSEATYESGFVIDKFPISRPNLTFSTLTVSNMSPEDSSIYLCSVEEGANTEAFFGQGTRLTVV.

The chain carries TRBV4-3 and TRBJ1-4, with D hard to call. Trimming took 4 bases from V and 3 from J, leaving 21 bases between them. CDR3 size: 18 residues. Germline V gene lookup returns CDR1 LGHNA and CDR2 YSLEER. The CDR3 protein is CASSRESTRLLSNEKLFF. CDR3 bases: TGCGCCAGCAGCCGGGAATCAACTAGACTCCTATCTAATGAAAAACTGTTTTTT.

The chain uses TRBV5-4 and TRBJ1-4; the D is unclear. CDR1 is SGHNT, CDR2 YYREEE, per germline (reference sequence). The CDR3 contains 14 residues. V lost 0 bases, J lost 6 bases, and 9 bases lay in between. The CDR3 DNA is TGTGCCAGCAGCTTGGCGGGGAGCTATGAAAAACTGTTTTTT. The encoded protein is CASSLAGSYEKLFF.

The chain joins TRBV13 to TRBJ2-1, with 13 bases fitting TRBD2. V dropped 4 bases and J dropped 0; count of bases not matched to a gene: 12. The germline gives CDR1 PRHDT, CDR2 FYEKMQ (reference sequence). The CDR3 is 20 residues long. The CDR3 sequence: CASSSARGGLAGDSYNEQFF. The CDR3 DNA follows: TGTGCCAGCAGCTCAGCCCGGGGAGGACTAGCGGGGGACTCCTACAATGAGCAGTTCTTC.

Here the CDR3 reads CASSLALYYEQYF. DNA of the CDR3: TGTGCCAGCAGCTTAGCCCTATACTACGAGCAGTACTTC. The J gene is TRBJ2-7, the V gene TRBV7-9, with no clear D. This CDR3 comprises 13 residues. Per the germline V gene, CDR1 is SEHNR and CDR2 is FQNEAQ (reference sequence). V lost 0 bases, J lost 3 bases, and 6 bases lay in between.

The chain employs TRBV2 and TRBJ1-2, with 10 bases lining up with TRBD1. There are 15 residues in the CDR3. The J segment lost 6 bases and the V segment lost 0 bases, leaving 4 bases of the junction unmatched. Per the germline V gene, CDR1 is SNHLY and CDR2 is FYNNEI. The CDR3, as DNA: TGTGCCAGCAGTGAAGCAGCTGACAGGGGGCATGGCTACACCTTC. Amino acids: CASSEAADRGHGYTF. Based on the CDR3 plus reference TRBV2 and TRBJ1-2, the full variable domain is EPEVTQTPSHQVTQMGQEVILRCVPISNHLYFYWYRQILGQKVEFLVSFYNNEISEKSEIFDDQFSVERPDGSNFTLKIRSTKLEDSAMYFCASSEAADRGHGYTFGSGTRLTVV.

This chain connects TRBV27 to TRBJ2-1; D is possibly TRBD1 (5 bases). Trimming left V 2 bases short and J 9 bases short, with 11 bases between. This CDR3 is 13 amino acids long. The germline V gene encodes CDR1 MNHEY and CDR2 SMNVEV (reference sequence). This CDR3 reads CASSLIRESEQFF. The CDR3 DNA reads TGTGCCAGCAGTTTAATCAGGGAAAGTGAGCAGTTCTTC.

This clone was detected only once. The chain carries TRBV28 and TRBJ2-7, with a tentative D call TRBD1 (6 bases). Germline CDR1 and CDR2: MDHEN and SYDVKM. The CDR3 spans 13 residues. Trimming removed 4 bases at V and 2 bases at J, with 9 bases between. In DNA form, the CDR3 reads TGTGCCAGCAGTTCCCCAGGGGCCTACGAGCAGTACTTC. Protein sequence: CASSSPGAYEQYF. Looking up the rest from reference TRBV28 and TRBJ2-7 gives the full variable domain: DVKVTQSSRYLVKRTGEKVFLECVQDMDHENMFWYRQDPGLGLRLIYFSYDVKMKEKGDIPEGYSVSREKKERFSLILESASTNQTSMYLCASSSPGAYEQYFGPGTRLTVT.

V and J are TRBV7-2 and TRBJ1-1; no clear D. The CDR3 extends over 15 amino acids. Germline-derived CDR1 and CDR2 are SGHTA and FQGNSA. Trimming removed 0 bases from V and 5 bases from J, with 13 bases in between. The DNA for the CDR3 is TGTGCCAGCAGCTTAGCGCTCTATTCCGGGACTGAAGCTTTCTTT. It codes for CASSLALYSGTEAFF.

V gene TRBV7-8 combines with J gene TRBJ1-1, with a weak D call TRBD1 (6 bases). V lost 8 bases to trimming and J lost 3 bases, with 10 bases between them. CDR1 and CDR2 from the germline V gene are SGHVS and FQNEAQ. The CDR3 length is 12 residues. CDR3: CASGTGYTEAFF. In nucleotides, the CDR3 is TGTGCCAGCGGCACAGGGTACACTGAAGCTTTCTTT.

The chain carries TRBV11-3 and TRBJ2-3; TRBD1 agrees at 12 bases. The V and J ends lost 5 bases and 9 bases, in that order; junction bases with no gene match: 9. CDR3 length equals 15 residues. CDR1 and CDR2 from the germline V gene are SGHNT and YENEEA. The CDR3 sequence is CASSGDRGRWSTQYF. CDR3 nucleotide sequence: TGTGCCAGCAGCGGGGACAGGGGGCGGTGGTCGACGCAGTATTTT.

The rearrangement links TRBV28 to TRBJ2-2; maybe TRBD1 (5 bases). The CDR3 is 14 amino acids. Germline V gene sequence: CDR1 MDHEN, CDR2 SYDVKM. V dropped 3 bases and J dropped 1 base, with 6 bases sitting between them. This CDR3 reads CASSFTGNTGELFF. The CDR3 DNA reads as TGTGCCAGCAGTTTCACAGGGAACACCGGGGAGCTGTTTTTT.

The chain is built from TRBV19 and TRBJ1-3, with 10 positions matching TRBD1. Per the germline V gene, CDR1 is LNHDA and CDR2 is SQIVND (reference sequence). The CDR3 is 15 amino acids. The junction had 5 bases not matched to a gene; V was cut back by 8 bases and J by 1 base. CDR3 amino acids: CASHDRGHSGNTIYF. The CDR3 coding sequence is TGTGCCAGTCACGACAGGGGGCATTCTGGAAACACCATATATTTT.

As DNA, the CDR3 is TGTGCCAGCAGCTCTCCGTCCAACTATGGCTACACCTTC. Translating gives CASSSPSNYGYTF. This chain links TRBV9 with TRBJ1-2; D remains unclear. The CDR3 is 13 residues long. Germline V gives CDR1 SGDLS, CDR2 YYNGEE. Trimming stripped 4 bases from V and 2 bases from J, with 9 bases between. Full variable domain (outside the CDR3, taken from reference TRBV9 and TRBJ1-2): DSGVTQTPKHLITATGQRVTLRCSPRSGDLSVYWYQQSLDQGLQFLIQYYNGEERAKGNILERFSAQQFPDLHSELNLSSLELGDSALYFCASSSPSNYGYTFGSGTRLTVV.

This clone was recorded once. The rearrangement uses TRBV7-6 and TRBJ1-1; D is perhaps TRBD1 (6 bases). The CDR3 consists of 16 residues. Germline values: CDR1 SGHVS, CDR2 FNYEAQ. V dropped 2 bases and J dropped 4 bases, with 17 bases sitting between them. CDR3 loop: CASSLYAPEDSTEAFF. In nucleotides, the CDR3 is TGTGCCAGCAGCTTATACGCCCCGGAGGACAGCACTGAAGCTTTCTTT.

This clone has only one observation. This chain connects TRBV4-2 to TRBJ2-7, with 10 nucleotides matching TRBD1. V shed 3 bases, J shed 0 bases, and the junction held 2 bases outside the gene matches. The CDR3 length is 15 residues. The germline V gene encodes CDR1 LGHNA and CDR2 YNFKEQ. CDR3 coding DNA: TGTGCCAGCAGCCAGGGACAGGGGAGCTCCTACGAGCAGTACTTC. Translating gives CASSQGQGSSYEQYF.

CDR3 region: CASSLAPGSSYNEQFF. Here the CDR3 DNA reads TGTGCCAGCAGCTTGGCGCCGGGGAGCTCCTACAATGAGCAGTTCTTC. The chain employs TRBV7-9 and TRBJ2-1; possibly TRBD2 for D (5 bases). V lost 3 bases, J lost 0 bases, and 12 bases lay in between. The length of the CDR3 is 16 residues. Germline V CDR1 and CDR2: SEHNR, FQNEAQ (reference sequence).

The rearrangement links TRBV27 to TRBJ1-2, with 7 bases aligning to TRBD1. The length of the CDR3 is 16 residues. Germline V CDR1 and CDR2: MNHEY, SMNVEV (reference sequence). V was pared by 4 bases and J by 8 bases, with 16 bases of the junction left unmatched. CDR3: CASSWTGQFRLGGYTF. DNA of the CDR3: TGTGCCAGCAGTTGGACGGGACAGTTCCGTTTGGGGGGCTACACCTTC.

CDR3 in amino acids: CASSAQEGQYNEQFF. CDR3 bases: TGTGCCAGCAGCGCACAAGAGGGCCAGTACAATGAGCAGTTCTTC. The V and J genes are TRBV11-2 and TRBJ2-1; D is perhaps TRBD2 (5 bases). Per the germline V gene, CDR1 is SGHAT and CDR2 is FQNNGV. Trimming left V 5 bases short and J 4 bases short, with 15 bases between. The CDR3 runs to 15 residues.

This clone has a handful of counts. V gene TRBV7-9 combines with J gene TRBJ1-4, with D perhaps matching TRBD1 (5 bases). V was trimmed by 5 bases and J by 6 bases, leaving 10 bases between them. CDR3 length: 13 residues. Per the germline V gene, CDR1 is SEHNR and CDR2 is FQNEAQ (reference sequence). DNA for the CDR3: TGTGCCAGCAGCAGAGACAGTGATGAAAAACTGTTTTTT. Amino acid sequence: CASSRDSDEKLFF.

On this clone: The same CDR3 is also encoded by other DNA sequences in this sample. V usage is TRBV19 and J usage is TRBJ2-7; D may be TRBD1 (6 bases). CDR3 length equals 14 residues. The V end was cut by 5 bases, the J end by 1 base, with 12 bases between. CDR1 is LNHDA and CDR2 is SQIVND in the germline V gene (reference sequence). The CDR3 protein is CASSPSRGSYEQYF. The CDR3 DNA follows: TGTGCCAGTAGTCCCTCGAGGGGGTCCTACGAGCAGTACTTC. The full variable domain, completed using reference TRBV19 and TRBJ2-7, is DGGITQSPKYLFRKEGQNVTLSCEQNLNHDAMYWYRQDPGQGLRLIYYSQIVNDFQKGDIAEGYSVSREKKESFPLTVTSAQKNPTAFYLCASSPSRGSYEQYFGPGTRLTVT.

The rearrangement uses TRBV4-2 and TRBJ2-7, with no clear D. CDR1 and CDR2 from the germline V gene are LGHNA and YNFKEQ. This CDR3 is 16 amino acids long. V lost 0 bases and J lost 4, with 16 bases in between. Here the CDR3 reads CASSQDSASSRYEQYF. Written as DNA, the CDR3 is TGTGCCAGCAGCCAAGATTCGGCCAGTTCCAGGTACGAGCAGTACTTC.

The chain is built from TRBV13 and TRBJ2-7, with D perhaps matching TRBD1 (6 bases). This CDR3 spans 12 amino acids. Deletions cut 3 bases from V and 7 bases from J, with 10 bases between. Germline loops: CDR1 PRHDT, CDR2 FYEKMQ (reference sequence). In DNA form, the CDR3 reads TGTGCCAGCAGCTTCCTTGGACAGGAGCAGTACTTC. This encodes CASSFLGQEQYF.

This chain links TRBV5-4 with TRBJ2-3; 9 nucleotides match TRBD2. Per the germline V gene, CDR1 is SGHNT and CDR2 is YYREEE (reference sequence). Losses at the gene ends were 0 bases for V and 2 bases for J; bases not matched to a gene: 4. The length of the CDR3 is 16 residues. The CDR3 nucleotides read TGTGCCAGCAGCTTGGAAGCGGGGGGACTCACAGATACGCAGTATTTT. It yields the protein CASSLEAGGLTDTQYF.

This sequence joins TRBV2 and TRBJ1-5, with 7 bases aligning to TRBD1. CDR1 and CDR2 (germline): SNHLY, FYNNEI. The CDR3 contains 14 residues. The ends lost 5 bases at V and 4 bases at J; junction bases unmatched: 5. As DNA, the CDR3 is TGTGCCAGCAGTCCGGGACAGCAAAATCAGCCCCAGCATTTT. Translating gives CASSPGQQNQPQHF.

The chain couples TRBV12-5 to TRBJ2-7; D gene uncertain. The CDR3 sequence is 11 residues long. V dropped 6 bases and J dropped 5 bases, with 8 bases sitting between them. Germline V lookup: CDR1 LGHNT, CDR2 FRNRAP. The CDR3, as DNA: TGTGCTAGTGGGGTTGCGGACGAGCAGTACTTC. It specifies CASGVADEQYF.

The V and J genes are TRBV4-3 and TRBJ2-2; possible D gene TRBD1, 6 bases. The CDR3 is 17 residues long. V was shortened by 4 bases and J by 4 bases, with 19 bases between the two germline ends. CDR1 is LGHNA and CDR2 is YSLEER in the germline V gene. In DNA, the CDR3 is TGCGCCAGCAGCCCCCGACAGGCGATCGGAAGCACCGGGGAGCTGTTTTTT. Its protein product is CASSPRQAIGSTGELFF.